These T cell receptor beta chains were read from a single sample in a study of blood T cell repertoires in COVID-19. TCRdb keeps only in-frame clones here, not all; method: immunoSEQ multiplex PCR. The sample contains 200,000 to 250,000 clones, less than 90% of which appear only once. The sequenced material came from PBMCs or T cells enriched from blood (not recorded which). Receptors originate from a woman in her 30s who had recovered from COVID-19. Each CDR3 is given with its conserved first and last residue. A D gene is named only where the DNA matches it firmly. Rows may omit the clone size; those that give it use once, few, many or a size class.

CDR3nt,CDR3aa,abundance,d_gene,v_gene,j_gene
TGTGCCAGCTCACCACCGGGACAGGGCCACTACGAGCAGTACTTC,CASSPPGQGHYEQYF,.,TRBD1,TRBV18,TRBJ2-7
TGTGCCAGCAGCTCACGCGGGGGGGCCGGGGAGACCCAGTACTTC,CASSSRGGAGETQYF,.,TRBD2,TRBV7-9,TRBJ2-5
TGTGCCAGCAGCCAACCCGCGACAGGGGTTTCCTACGAGCAGTACTTC,CASSQPATGVSYEQYF,.,TRBD1,TRBV14,TRBJ2-7
TGTGCCAGCAGTTACTCGATTGAGACAGGAGATCAGCCCCAGCATTTT,CASSYSIETGDQPQHF,.,.,TRBV6-2/TRBV6-3,TRBJ1-5
TGTGCCAGCAGCTTAGTCGGCGGGAGCTCTGGAAACACCATATATTTT,CASSLVGGSSGNTIYF,.,.,TRBV7-9,TRBJ1-3
TGTGCCAGCAGCTTGGGGAGACTAGCGGGGACGTACACCGGGGAGCTGTTTTTT,CASSLGRLAGTYTGELFF,.,TRBD2,TRBV5-8,TRBJ2-2
TGTGCCAGCAGCTCTCCGGGACAGGGAAGTCTTGATGAAAAACTGTTTTTT,CASSSPGQGSLDEKLFF,.,TRBD1,TRBV5-4,TRBJ1-4
TGTGCCAGCAGCCATGCACAGTCGAATGAAAAACTGTTTTTT,CASSHAQSNEKLFF,.,.,TRBV3-1/TRBV3-2,TRBJ1-4
TGTGCCAGCAGCTGGGGACAGGGAGAGACTGAAGCTTTCTTT,CASSWGQGETEAFF,.,TRBD1,TRBV5-8,TRBJ1-1
TGTGCCAGCAGTCCGCCAGGGCTCTACGAGCAGTACTTC,CASSPPGLYEQYF,.,.,TRBV27,TRBJ2-7
TGCAGCGTCCACACAGGGGGCACTGAAGCTTTCTTT,CSVHTGGTEAFF,.,TRBD1,TRBV29-1,TRBJ1-1
TGTGCCAGCAGTTTAGGCCTTGGGGGGGGTGAAAAACTGTTTTTT,CASSLGLGGGEKLFF,.,.,TRBV27,TRBJ1-4
TGCGCCAGCAAAAAGTCGGCGGCCGGGGAGCTGTTTTTT,CASKKSAAGELFF,.,.,TRBV4-1,TRBJ2-2
TGTGCCAGCAGTTCCGGGGGAGAAAGCACTGAAGCTTTCTTT,CASSSGGESTEAFF,.,.,TRBV6-2/TRBV6-3,TRBJ1-1
TGTGCCATCATGGGACAGGGGAACACCGGGGAGCTGTTTTTT,CAIMGQGNTGELFF,few,TRBD1,TRBV10-3,TRBJ2-2
TGTGCCAGCAGTGAAGAGGGGACAACCTACGAGCAGTACTTC,CASSEEGTTYEQYF,.,.,TRBV6-1,TRBJ2-7
TGTGCCAGCAGTTCAGCGGGACAGGGGGCCGAGCAGTACTTC,CASSSAGQGAEQYF,.,TRBD1,TRBV7-2,TRBJ2-7
TGTGCCAGCAGTTACCGCGGGGGGCTGGATGAGCAGTTCTTC,CASSYRGGLDEQFF,.,TRBD2,TRBV6-5,TRBJ2-1
TGTGCCAGCACCTCGGGACAGCACACAGATACGCAGTATTTT,CASTSGQHTDTQYF,.,TRBD1,TRBV6-5,TRBJ2-3
TGTGCCAGCAGCACCGACAGGGGTGGGGAAAAACTGTTTTTT,CASSTDRGGEKLFF,.,TRBD1,TRBV7-9,TRBJ1-4
TGCGCCAGCAGCCTAGGAGGGTATAGTGGCTACACCTTC,CASSLGGYSGYTF,once,.,TRBV4-1,TRBJ1-2
TGCGCCAGCAGTTGGGACAGGGAGACTGAAGCTTTCTTT,CASSWDRETEAFF,.,TRBD1,TRBV5-1,TRBJ1-1
TGTGCCAGCAGGACTTGGGGGGGCGTTAATCAGCCCCAGCATTTT,CASRTWGGVNQPQHF,.,.,TRBV27,TRBJ1-5
TGCGCCAGCACTTCATGGGAGGGTTATAGCAATCAGCCCCAGCATTTT,CASTSWEGYSNQPQHF,.,.,TRBV10-1,TRBJ1-5
TGTGCCAGCAGTTCGAGGGGGCGAGACTTGACTTTCTTT,CASSSRGRDLTFF,.,TRBD1,TRBV12-3/TRBV12-4,TRBJ1-1